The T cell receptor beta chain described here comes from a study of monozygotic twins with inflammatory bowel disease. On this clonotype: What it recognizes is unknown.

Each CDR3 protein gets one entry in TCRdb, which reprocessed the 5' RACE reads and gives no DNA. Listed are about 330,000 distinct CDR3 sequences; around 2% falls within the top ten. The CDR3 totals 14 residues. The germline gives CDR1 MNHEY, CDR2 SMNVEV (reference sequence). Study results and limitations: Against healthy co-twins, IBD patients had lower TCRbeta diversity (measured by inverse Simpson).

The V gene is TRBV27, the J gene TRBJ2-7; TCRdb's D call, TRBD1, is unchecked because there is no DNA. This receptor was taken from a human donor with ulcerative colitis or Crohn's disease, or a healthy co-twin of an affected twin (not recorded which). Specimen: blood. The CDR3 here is CASSLLGVVNEQYF.